A selection of T cell receptor beta chains follows, all from one sample in a study of glioma-infiltrating T cells. MiXCR, run by TCRdb on the multiplex PCR reads, gives a single entry per CDR3 protein. The data hold approximately 400,000 distinct CDR3 sequences, with less than 50% observed a single time. The sequencing sample was made of glioma tissue, nonneoplastic brain tissue, or PBMCs (not recorded which). The receptors were gathered from a human donor with low-grade glioma or glioblastoma, undergoing nonglioma brain surgery, or in good health (not recorded which). The CDR3 runs from the conserved cysteine through the conserved F or W. The D gene is left open where the match is weak. Some rows mark clone size as missing; the rest say once, few, many or name a class of expanded clone.

CASSHYVMNTEAFF | TGTGCCAGCAGCCACTACGTCATGAACACTGAAGCTTTCTTT | . | few | TRBJ1-1 | TRBV14
CARTPPLAASLSYNEQFF | TGTGCCCGCACCCCCCCCCTAGCGGCGTCCCTCTCCTACAATGAGCAGTTCTTC | TRBD2 | . | TRBJ2-1 | TRBV6-1
CATSQLLGQPQHF | TGTGCCACCAGCCAATTATTGGGGCAGCCCCAGCATTTT | . | . | TRBJ1-5 | TRBV3-1
CASSWGSRSYEQYF | TGTGCCAGCAGTTGGGGTTCAAGGTCCTACGAGCAGTACTTC | . | . | TRBJ2-7 | TRBV6-5
CSARDQTDNEQFF | TGCAGTGCTAGAGATCAGACTGACAATGAGCAGTTCTTC | . | . | TRBJ2-1 | TRBV20-1
CASSLEGLGGNGYTF | TGTGCCAGCAGCTTGGAAGGGTTGGGCGGGAATGGCTACACCTTC | . | . | TRBJ1-2 | TRBV5-4
CASSQDHSREQSF | TGTGCCAGCAGCCAAGATCATTCGCGGGAGCAGTCCTTC | TRBD2 | . | TRBJ2-1 | TRBV3-1
CASSTNSGRPQHF | TGTGCCAGCAGTACGAACAGCGGGAGGCCCCAGCATTTT | . | . | TRBJ1-5 | TRBV12-3/TRBV12-4
CASSAGQGDGYTF | TGTGCCAGCAGCGCGGGACAGGGAGATGGCTACACCTTC | TRBD1 | . | TRBJ1-2 | TRBV6-4
CATSRDRISNQPQHF | TGTGCCACCAGCAGGGATAGAATTAGCAATCAGCCCCAGCATTTT | . | many | TRBJ1-5 | TRBV15
CSAVRAGSGANVLTF | TGCAGTGCTGTCCGAGCTGGCTCTGGGGCCAACGTCCTGACTTTC | . | . | TRBJ2-6 | TRBV20-1
CASLPRASGRVKDEQYF | TGTGCCAGCCTTCCAAGGGCTAGCGGCCGGGTAAAGGACGAGCAGTACTTC | TRBD2 | many | TRBJ2-7 | TRBV28
CASTRTGLNNQPQHF | TGTGCCAGTACTCGTACAGGGCTTAACAATCAGCCCCAGCATTTT | . | . | TRBJ1-5 | TRBV19
CSNLAGGTTDTQYF | TGCAGTAACCTCGCTGGCGGCACCACAGATACGCAGTATTTT | . | . | TRBJ2-3 | TRBV20-1
CASSAFGASGNTIYF | TGTGCCAGTAGCGCGTTCGGGGCCTCTGGAAACACCATATATTTT | . | . | TRBJ1-3 | TRBV19
CASRPLGTEHIQYF | TGTGCCAGCAGACCCCTCGGGACCGAGCATATTCAGTACTTC | . | . | TRBJ2-4 | TRBV27
CASSERALNTEAFF | TGTGCCAGCAGTGAAAGGGCCTTGAACACTGAAGCTTTCTTT | . | few | TRBJ1-1 | TRBV2
CASSRGQGISNEQFF | TGCGCCAGCAGCCGAGGACAGGGGATTAGCAATGAGCAGTTCTTC | TRBD1 | . | TRBJ2-1 | TRBV4-3
CSAPTTLGYGYTF | TGCAGTGCCCCCACGACTCTTGGCTATGGCTACACCTTC | . | . | TRBJ1-2 | TRBV20-1
CASSFTLREGNYEQYF | TGTGCCAGCAGTTTTACCCTTCGTGAGGGGAACTACGAGCAGTACTTC | . | few | TRBJ2-7 | TRBV28
CASSPALANTGELFF | TGTGCCAGCAGCCCGGCCCTTGCGAACACCGGGGAGCTGTTTTTT | . | . | TRBJ2-2 | TRBV6-1
CASSLPGASSYEQNF | TGCGCCAGCAGTTTACCGGGAGCCAGCTCCTACGAGCAGAACTTC | . | . | TRBJ2-7 | TRBV28
CASIKTGGNTEAFF | TGTGCCAGCATTAAGACAGGGGGCAACACTGAAGCTTTCTTT | TRBD1 | many | TRBJ1-1 | TRBV28
CASSATGNPYEQYF | TGTGCCAGCAGTGCGACAGGGAACCCCTACGAGCAGTACTTC | TRBD1 | many | TRBJ2-7 | TRBV6-1
CASSPNPGFNYGYTF | TGTGCCAGCAGCCCTAACCCGGGTTTCAACTATGGCTACACCTTC | . | . | TRBJ1-2 | TRBV27
CASGTYEPYF | TGTGCCAGTGGAACCTACGAGCCGTACTTC | . | . | TRBJ2-7 | TRBV19
CASTSGTSSPYQETQYF | TGTGCCAGCACCTCGGGGACTAGCAGCCCGTACCAAGAGACCCAGTACTTC | TRBD2 | . | TRBJ2-5 | TRBV28
CATSESGTGVKEQYF | TGTGCCACCAGTGAATCAGGGACAGGTGTTAAGGAGCAGTACTTC | TRBD1 | few | TRBJ2-7 | TRBV24-1
CSARDPRDYIYNEQLF | TGCAGTGCTAGAGACCCCCGGGACTATATCTACAATGAGCAGCTCTTC | TRBD2 | . | TRBJ2-1 | TRBV20-1
CASSPWTSGILFF | TGTGCCAGCAGCCCGTGGACTAGCGGGATTCTGTTCTTC | TRBD2 | few | TRBJ2-1 | TRBV5-4
CSAHPLATYEQYF | TGCAGTGCCCACCCACTAGCAACCTACGAGCAGTACTTC | . | . | TRBJ2-7 | TRBV20-1
CASSDRGRGYTF | TGTGCCAGCAGCGACAGGGGTAGAGGCTACACCTTC | TRBD1 | few | TRBJ1-2 | TRBV2
CASSFPGPPGQETQYF | TGTGCCAGCAGTTTCCCCGGACCCCCGGGACAAGAGACCCAGTACTTC | . | . | TRBJ2-5 | TRBV28
CASSLPRGPEQFF | TGTGCCAGTAGTCTACCCCGAGGACCTGAGCAGTTCTTC | . | . | TRBJ2-1 | TRBV19
CASPSPTSTDTQYF | TGTGCCAGCCCTTCACCGACTAGCACAGATACGCAGTATTTT | . | many | TRBJ2-3 | TRBV27
CASSFRGRPNQGSYEQYF | TGTGCCAGCAGTTTCCGGGGGAGGCCTAATCAAGGCTCCTACGAGCAGTACTTC | . | many | TRBJ2-7 | TRBV27
CASSDGTSAQETQYF | TGTGCCAGCAGCGACGGGACTAGCGCTCAAGAGACCCAGTACTTC | TRBD2 | . | TRBJ2-5 | TRBV9
CASSSGLSNQPQHF | TGTGCCAGCAGCTCCGGACTTAGCAATCAGCCCCAGCATTTT | . | many | TRBJ1-5 | TRBV7-2
CASSSHWTSGRISYNEQFF | TGTGCCAGCAGTTCCCACTGGACTAGCGGGAGGATCTCCTACAATGAGCAGTTCTTC | TRBD2 | few | TRBJ2-1 | TRBV12-3/TRBV12-4